This entry concerns a single T cell receptor beta chain. This entry is derived from a study of blood T cell repertoires in COVID-19. With 4 bases clipped from V and 6 bases from J, the junction kept 6 bases outside the gene matches. This CDR3 is built from 16 residues. Per germline, CDR1 MDHEN and CDR2 SYDVKM. The repertoire was sequenced with immunoSEQ multiplex PCR; TCRdb's copy has only in-frame clones and lacks some. The repertoire consists of 150,000 to 200,000 clones, with roughly 86% occurring once and the leading ten covering more than 3%. The clonotype was recovered from a man between 65 and 80 years old with acute or convalescent COVID-19. The sample consisted of peripheral blood. The chain combines TRBV28 with TRBJ1-4; 12 bases agree with TRBD1. CDR3 in amino acids: CASSSPGTGGDEKLFF. CDR3 sequence (DNA): TGTGCCAGCAGTTCTCCCGGGACAGGGGGCGATGAAAAACTGTTTTTT.